This T cell receptor beta chain is from a study of technical replicates of blood from a handful of donors. This table comes from immunoSEQ multiplex PCR, and its TCRdb copy is limited to in-frame clones, with some not included. The sample includes about 82,000 clones, around 94% seen only once; the top ten take about 0.39%. This sequence was found in a human donor in good health. The sequenced sample was T cells isolated from PBMCs.

CDR3 loop: CASSLSSGDEQYF. The CDR3 nucleotides are TGTGCCAGCAGCTTAAGCAGCGGCGACGAGCAGTACTTC. The gene calls are TRBV7-2 and TRBJ2-7; D may be TRBD2 (5 bases). The V end was cut by 2 bases, the J end by 5 bases, with 10 bases between. The CDR3 extends over 13 amino acids. Germline V gives CDR1 SGHTA, CDR2 FQGNSA.